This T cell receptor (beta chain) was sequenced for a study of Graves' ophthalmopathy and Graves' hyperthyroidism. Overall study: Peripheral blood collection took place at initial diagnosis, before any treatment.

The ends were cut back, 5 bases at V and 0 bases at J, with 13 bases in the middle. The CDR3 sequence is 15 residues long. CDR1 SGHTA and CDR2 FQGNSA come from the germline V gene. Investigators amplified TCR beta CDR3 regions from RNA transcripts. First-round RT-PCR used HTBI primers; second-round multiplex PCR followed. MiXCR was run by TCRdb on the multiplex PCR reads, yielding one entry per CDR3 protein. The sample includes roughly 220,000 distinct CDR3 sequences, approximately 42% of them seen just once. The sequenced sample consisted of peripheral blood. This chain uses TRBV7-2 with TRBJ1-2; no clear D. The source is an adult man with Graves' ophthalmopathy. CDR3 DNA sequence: TGTGCCAGCAGCCCCACAGAGAGGGCTAACTATGGCTACACCTTC. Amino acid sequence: CASSPTERANYGYTF.